This T cell receptor (beta chain) was profiled in a study of monozygotic twins with cystic fibrosis. Study-level findings and limits: Median Simpson clonality of 0.0095 suggested naive T cells predominated. In 13 of 16 pairs, V gene usage was closest to the co-twin's. Monozygotic CF twins shared more identical nucleotide clonotypes than unrelated patients.

Comments on this clone: The antigen remains undetermined.

Germline V CDR1 and CDR2: MNHEY, SMNVEV (reference sequence). The CDR3 length is 14 residues. Trimming removed 2 bases at V and 2 bases at J, with 9 bases between. Libraries were prepared by immunoSEQ multiplex PCR; TCRdb keeps only in-frame clonotypes and omits some of them. The repertoire holds roughly 32,000 clones, with 95% to 98% as singletons. The receptor was derived from a girl aged 2-15 years with cystic fibrosis. The chain employs TRBV27 and TRBJ2-5; D unresolved. Sequenced: blood. Here the CDR3 DNA reads TGTGCCAGCAGTTTAGGTTTTGGACAAGAGACCCAGTACTTC. Encoded protein: CASSLGFGQETQYF.